This T cell receptor (beta chain) was sequenced for a study of cytomegalovirus exposure and HLA in healthy donors. The study, taken as a whole, reports: Researchers catalogued over 150 TCR beta chains as cytomegalovirus-associated.

This clone was observed a handful of times. Its antigen is unidentified. Amplification used 60 Vbeta primers and 13 Jbeta primers. Assay: immunoSEQ multiplex PCR; the TCRdb copy retains only in-frame clones and omits some. Of more than 85,000 clones in the sample, 69% were seen once. Looked up from germline, CDR1 is SEHNR and CDR2 is FQNEAQ (reference sequence). The CDR3 consists of 14 residues. J gave up 6 bases and V 3 bases, and 7 bases lay outside the gene matches. Material: PBMCs. This sequence joins TRBV7-9 and TRBJ1-1; 7 bases line up with TRBD1. This TCR was sampled from a woman in her seventies in good health and CMV-seropositive. CDR3 residues: CASSFQGGESEAFF. The CDR3 DNA reads as TGTGCCAGCAGCTTCCAGGGGGGAGAATCTGAAGCTTTCTTT.